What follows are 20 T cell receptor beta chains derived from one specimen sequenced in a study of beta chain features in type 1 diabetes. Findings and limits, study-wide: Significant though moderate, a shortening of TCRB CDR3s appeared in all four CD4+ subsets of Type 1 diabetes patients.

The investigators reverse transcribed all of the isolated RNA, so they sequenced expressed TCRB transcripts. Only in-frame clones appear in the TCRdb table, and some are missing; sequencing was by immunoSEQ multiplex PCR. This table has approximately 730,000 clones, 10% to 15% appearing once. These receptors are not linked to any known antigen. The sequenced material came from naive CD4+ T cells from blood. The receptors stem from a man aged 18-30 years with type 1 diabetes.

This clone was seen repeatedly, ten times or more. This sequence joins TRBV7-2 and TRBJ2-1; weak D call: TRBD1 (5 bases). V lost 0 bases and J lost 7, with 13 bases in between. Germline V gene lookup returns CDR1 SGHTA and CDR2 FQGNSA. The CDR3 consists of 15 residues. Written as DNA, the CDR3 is TGTGCCAGCAGCTTAGCCTCAATGACAGAGAATGAGCAGTTCTTC. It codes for CASSLASMTENEQFF.

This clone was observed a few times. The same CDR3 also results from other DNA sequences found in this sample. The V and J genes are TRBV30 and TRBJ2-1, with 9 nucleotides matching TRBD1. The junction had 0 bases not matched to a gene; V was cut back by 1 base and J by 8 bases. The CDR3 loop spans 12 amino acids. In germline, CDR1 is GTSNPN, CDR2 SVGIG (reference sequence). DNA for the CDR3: TGTGCCTGGAGTGGACAGGGGGATGAGCAGTTCTTC. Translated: CAWSGQGDEQFF.

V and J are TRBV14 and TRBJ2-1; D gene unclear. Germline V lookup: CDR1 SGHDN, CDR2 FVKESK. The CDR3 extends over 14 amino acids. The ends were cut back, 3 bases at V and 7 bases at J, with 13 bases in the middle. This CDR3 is CASSQMSAQNEQFF. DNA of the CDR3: TGTGCCAGCAGCCAGATGTCCGCCCAAAATGAGCAGTTCTTC.

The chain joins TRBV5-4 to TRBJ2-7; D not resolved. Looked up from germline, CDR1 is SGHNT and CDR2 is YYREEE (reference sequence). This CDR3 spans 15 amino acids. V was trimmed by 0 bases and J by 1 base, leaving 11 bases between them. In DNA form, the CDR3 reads TGTGCCAGCAGCTTGGGGCAGGTCAATTCCTACGAGCAGTACTTC. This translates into CASSLGQVNSYEQYF.

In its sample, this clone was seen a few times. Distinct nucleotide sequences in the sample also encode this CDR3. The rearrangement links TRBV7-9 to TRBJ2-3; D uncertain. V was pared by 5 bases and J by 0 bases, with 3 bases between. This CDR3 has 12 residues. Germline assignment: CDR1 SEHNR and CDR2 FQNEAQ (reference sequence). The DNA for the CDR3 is TGTGCCAGCAGCACGAGCACAGATACGCAGTATTTT. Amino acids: CASSTSTDTQYF.

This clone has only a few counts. CDR3 amino acids: CASSFRLGAGTDTQYF. In DNA, the CDR3 is TGTGCCAGCAGCTTTCGGTTGGGCGCAGGGACAGATACGCAGTATTTT. The chain combines TRBV5-4 with TRBJ2-3; perhaps TRBD1 as D (5 bases). The germline V and J ends were trimmed by 2 bases and 3 bases, with 16 bases remaining between them. This CDR3 region has 16 residues. The germline V gene has CDR1 SGHNT and CDR2 YYREEE (reference sequence). Looking up the rest from reference TRBV5-4 and TRBJ2-3 gives the full variable domain: ETGVTQSPTHLIKTRGQQVTLRCSSQSGHNTVSWYQQALGQGPQFIFQYYREEENGRGNFPPRFSGLQFPNYSSELNVNALELDDSALYLCASSFRLGAGTDTQYFGPGTRLTVL.

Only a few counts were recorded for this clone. The CDR3 region is CASSQGITALNEKLFF. The CDR3 DNA reads as TGTGCCAGCAGCCAAGGGATAACAGCGTTAAATGAAAAACTGTTTTTT. The rearrangement joins TRBV14 to TRBJ1-4; D gene ambiguous. The CDR3 loop spans 16 amino acids. Trimming shortened V by 1 base and J by 5 bases, and 14 bases separated the two germline ends. Per the germline V gene, CDR1 is SGHDN and CDR2 is FVKESK.

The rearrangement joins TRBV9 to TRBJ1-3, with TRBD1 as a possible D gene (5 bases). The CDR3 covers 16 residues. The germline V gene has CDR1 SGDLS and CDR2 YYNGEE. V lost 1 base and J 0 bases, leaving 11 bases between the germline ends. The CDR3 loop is CASSVYRQSSGNTIYF. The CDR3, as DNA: TGTGCCAGCAGCGTATATCGACAGTCCTCTGGAAACACCATATATTTT.

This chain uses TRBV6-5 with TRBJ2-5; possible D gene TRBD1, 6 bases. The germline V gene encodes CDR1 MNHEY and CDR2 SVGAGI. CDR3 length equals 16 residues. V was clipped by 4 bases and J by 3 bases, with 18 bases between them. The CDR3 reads CASSSARWDKEETQYF. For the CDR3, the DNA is TGTGCCAGCAGTTCTGCCCGGTGGGACAAGGAAGAGACCCAGTACTTC.

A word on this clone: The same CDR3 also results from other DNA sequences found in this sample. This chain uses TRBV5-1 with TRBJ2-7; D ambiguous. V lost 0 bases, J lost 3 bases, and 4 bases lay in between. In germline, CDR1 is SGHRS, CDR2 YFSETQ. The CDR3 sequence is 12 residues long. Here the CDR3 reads CASSLESYEQYF. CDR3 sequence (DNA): TGCGCCAGCAGCTTGGAAAGCTACGAGCAGTACTTC.

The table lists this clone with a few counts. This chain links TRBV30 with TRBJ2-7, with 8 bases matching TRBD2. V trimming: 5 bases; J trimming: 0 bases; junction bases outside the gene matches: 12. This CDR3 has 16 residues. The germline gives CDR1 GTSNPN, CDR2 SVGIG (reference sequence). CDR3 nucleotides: TGTGCCTGGGACCAGTCGGGAGGGGCCCTCTCCTACGAGCAGTACTTC. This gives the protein CAWDQSGGALSYEQYF.

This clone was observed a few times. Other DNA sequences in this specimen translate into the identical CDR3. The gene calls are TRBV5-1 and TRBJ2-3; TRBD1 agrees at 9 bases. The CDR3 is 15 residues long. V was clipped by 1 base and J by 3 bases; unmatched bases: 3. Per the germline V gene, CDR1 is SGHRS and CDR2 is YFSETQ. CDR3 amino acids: CASSLTGQGTDTQYF. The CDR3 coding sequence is TGCGCCAGCAGCTTGACCGGACAGGGGACAGATACGCAGTATTTT.

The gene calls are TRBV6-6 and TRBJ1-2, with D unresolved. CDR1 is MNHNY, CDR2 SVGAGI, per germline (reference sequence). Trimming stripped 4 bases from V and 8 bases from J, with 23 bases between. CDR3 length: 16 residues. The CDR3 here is CASSSPLSDWIYGYTF. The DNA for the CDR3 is TGTGCCAGCAGTTCCCCACTCAGCGACTGGATCTACGGCTACACCTTC.

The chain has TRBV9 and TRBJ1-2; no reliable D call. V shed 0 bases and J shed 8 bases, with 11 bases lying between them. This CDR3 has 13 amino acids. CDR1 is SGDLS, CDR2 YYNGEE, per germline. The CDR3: CASSVEGPTGYTF. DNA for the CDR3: TGTGCCAGCAGCGTAGAAGGACCTACGGGCTACACCTTC.

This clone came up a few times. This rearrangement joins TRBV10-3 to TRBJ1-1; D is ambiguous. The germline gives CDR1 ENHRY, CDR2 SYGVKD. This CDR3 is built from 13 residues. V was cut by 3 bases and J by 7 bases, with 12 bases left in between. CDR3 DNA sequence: TGTGCCATCAGTGAACTCCCCAGTGGTGAAGCTTTCTTT. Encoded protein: CAISELPSGEAFF.

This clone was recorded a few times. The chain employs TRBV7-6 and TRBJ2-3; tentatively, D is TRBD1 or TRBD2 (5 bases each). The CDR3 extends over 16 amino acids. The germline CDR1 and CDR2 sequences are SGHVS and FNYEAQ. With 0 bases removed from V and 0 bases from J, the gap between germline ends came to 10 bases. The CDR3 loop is CASSLAGETSTDTQYF. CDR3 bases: TGTGCCAGCAGCTTAGCGGGGGAAACTAGCACAGATACGCAGTATTTT. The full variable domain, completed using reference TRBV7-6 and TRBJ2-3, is GAGVSQSPRYKVTKRGQDVALRCDPISGHVSLYWYRQALGQGPEFLTYFNYEAQQDKSGLPNDRFSAERPEGSISTLTIQRTEQRDSAMYRCASSLAGETSTDTQYFGPGTRLTVL.

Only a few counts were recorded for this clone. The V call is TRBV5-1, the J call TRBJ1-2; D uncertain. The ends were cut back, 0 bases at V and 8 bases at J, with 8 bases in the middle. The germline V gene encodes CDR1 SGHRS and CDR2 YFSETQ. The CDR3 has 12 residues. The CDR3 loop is CASSLEPPGYTF. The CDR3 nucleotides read TGCGCCAGCAGCTTGGAACCGCCGGGCTACACCTTC.

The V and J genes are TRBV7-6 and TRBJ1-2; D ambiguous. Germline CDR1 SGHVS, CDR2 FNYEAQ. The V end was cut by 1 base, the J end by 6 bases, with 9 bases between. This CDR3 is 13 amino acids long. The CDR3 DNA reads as TGTGCCAGCAGCTTAGGCGCAGGAGATGGCTACACCTTC. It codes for CASSLGAGDGYTF.

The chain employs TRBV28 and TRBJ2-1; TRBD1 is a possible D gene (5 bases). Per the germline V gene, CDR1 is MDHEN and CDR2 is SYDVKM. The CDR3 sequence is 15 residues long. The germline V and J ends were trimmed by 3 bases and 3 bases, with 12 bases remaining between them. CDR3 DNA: TGTGCCAGCAGTTTTCAGGGCCGTTACTACAATGAGCAGTTCTTC. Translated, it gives CASSFQGRYYNEQFF.

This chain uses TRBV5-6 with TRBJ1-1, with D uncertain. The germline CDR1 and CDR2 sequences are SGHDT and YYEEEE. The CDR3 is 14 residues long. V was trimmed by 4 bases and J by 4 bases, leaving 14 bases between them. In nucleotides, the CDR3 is TGTGCCAGCAGCCCGCACGGGGAGGGCACTGAAGCTTTCTTT. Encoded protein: CASSPHGEGTEAFF.